The 32 T cell receptor beta chains below were found in one sample sequenced in a study of control samples from healthy donors and cancer patients. The method was immunoSEQ multiplex PCR; TCRdb's version includes in-frame clones alone and lacks a portion of them. Among over 100,000 clones listed, roughly 90% were seen once. The sample consisted of blood. These receptors came from a woman aged 45-59 years in good health.

V usage is TRBV2 and J usage is TRBJ1-4; tentative D call: TRBD1 (6 bases). CDR1 is SNHLY and CDR2 is FYNNEI in the germline V gene. This CDR3 has 14 residues. Trimming removed 7 bases from V and 8 bases from J, with 17 bases in between. The DNA for the CDR3 is TGTGCCAGCAATAACAGGGAGAGGGCGGAAAAACTGTTTTTT. Amino acid sequence: CASNNRERAEKLFF.

The CDR3 coding sequence is TGTGCCAGCAGCCTTGGGCAGCCGCTCTCCGAGCAGTACTTC. Protein: CASSLGQPLSEQYF. The chain is built from TRBV3-1 (or the pseudogene TRBV3-2) and TRBJ2-7; D is unresolved. CDR3 length equals 14 residues. Germline CDR1 LGHDT, CDR2 YNNKEL (reference sequence). V lost 4 bases and J 6 bases, leaving 16 bases between the germline ends.

The chain uses TRBV19 and TRBJ2-1; 8 nucleotides agree with TRBD1. The CDR3 is 14 residues long. Germline CDR1 reads LNHDA; CDR2 reads SQIVND (reference sequence). The junction had 9 bases not matched to a gene; V was cut back by 7 bases and J by 7 bases. CDR3 nucleotides: TGTGCCAGTACCGACCAGGGGGCTCTAAATGAGCAGTTCTTC. This gives the protein CASTDQGALNEQFF.

Details on this clone: The sample has other DNA sequences that encode this CDR3 too. The chain employs TRBV5-1 and TRBJ2-7; D is possibly TRBD1 (5 bases). Germline values: CDR1 SGHRS, CDR2 YFSETQ. This CDR3 spans 13 amino acids. Deletions cut 0 bases from V and 6 bases from J, with 10 bases between. The CDR3 DNA reads TGCGCCAGCAGCTTGGAGGGTAGGGGCGAGCAGTACTTC. It translates to CASSLEGRGEQYF.

The rearrangement links TRBV29-1 to TRBJ2-2, with TRBD1 matching over 11 bases. The CDR3 spans 15 residues. V shed 6 bases and J 5 bases; nucleotides not matched to a gene: 8. The V gene's germline CDR1 is SQVTM and CDR2 ANQGSEA. CDR3 loop: CSVRTGTGGTGELFF. CDR3 in DNA: TGCAGCGTAAGAACCGGGACAGGGGGTACCGGGGAGCTGTTTTTT.

The gene calls are TRBV24-1 and TRBJ1-2; 7 positions match TRBD1. J gave up 0 bases and V 2 bases, and 2 bases lay outside the gene matches. The length of the CDR3 is 15 residues. Germline assignment: CDR1 KGHDR and CDR2 SFDVKD. CDR3 bases: TGTGCCACCAGTGATTACAGGGGAGCTAACTATGGCTACACCTTC. Translating gives CATSDYRGANYGYTF.

The CDR3 DNA is TGTGCCAGCAGCTTGACTCCTATGGAGGACGAGCAGTACTTC. It yields the protein CASSLTPMEDEQYF. V and J are TRBV5-6 and TRBJ2-7; D might be TRBD2 (5 bases). The V and J ends lost 1 base and 5 bases respectively, with 13 bases between them. CDR1 and CDR2 (germline): SGHDT, YYEEEE. The CDR3 is made up of 14 amino acids.

The chain carries TRBV9 and TRBJ1-6; D is unclear. CDR3 length equals 13 residues. Germline loops: CDR1 SGDLS, CDR2 YYNGEE. The V gene lost 0 bases and the J gene lost 8 bases, with 6 bases spanning the gap. The CDR3: CASSVGVDSPLHF. CDR3 in DNA: TGTGCCAGCAGCGTAGGCGTGGATTCACCCCTCCACTTT.

This clone has just a few counts. V usage is TRBV4-1 and J usage is TRBJ1-4, with TRBD1 as a possible D gene (5 bases). Germline CDR1 is MGHRA and CDR2 is YSYEKL. CDR3 length equals 16 residues. V was trimmed by 0 bases and J by 8 bases, leaving 16 bases between them. DNA for the CDR3: TGCGCCAGCAGCCAAGATGTACCGGCAGGGAGGGAAAAACTGTTTTTT. Translation gives CASSQDVPAGREKLFF.

The chain combines TRBV6-5 with TRBJ1-1; no definite D call. The CDR3 extends over 15 amino acids. Trimming took off 2 bases at V and 2 bases at J, with 12 bases between the two ends. Germline CDR1 is MNHEY and CDR2 is SVGAGI. CDR3 amino acids: CASSYRGRQNTEAFF. The CDR3 region has the DNA TGTGCCAGCAGTTACCGGGGTAGGCAAAACACTGAAGCTTTCTTT.

This clone is a singleton in its sample. The genes are TRBV5-1 and TRBJ1-2; D unresolved. Germline V gives CDR1 SGHRS, CDR2 YFSETQ. The CDR3 spans 13 residues. The ends were cut back, 4 bases at V and 0 bases at J, with 7 bases in the middle. In DNA form, the CDR3 reads TGCGCCAGCAGCCTTGATACTAACTATGGCTACACCTTC. It encodes CASSLDTNYGYTF.

The J gene is TRBJ2-1, the V gene TRBV5-4; a possible D gene is TRBD1 (7 bases). V was trimmed by 4 bases and J by 13 bases, leaving 18 bases between them. The CDR3 has 13 amino acids. Germline values: CDR1 SGHNT, CDR2 YYREEE (reference sequence). CDR3 residues: CASSLPGGGRQFF. The DNA of the CDR3 is TGTGCCAGCAGCCTCCCAGGGGGAGGTCGACAGTTCTTC.

The rearrangement joins TRBV10-3 to TRBJ2-7; D unresolved. V was trimmed by 5 bases and J by 3 bases, leaving 11 bases between them. The CDR3 spans 13 residues. Germline CDR1 reads ENHRY; CDR2 reads SYGVKD. DNA of the CDR3: TGTGCCATCAGTACCGGGCCTAACTACGAGCAGTACTTC. Residues: CAISTGPNYEQYF.

The chain has TRBV2 and TRBJ1-2, with D tentatively TRBD1 (5 bases). Germline V CDR1 and CDR2: SNHLY, FYNNEI. The CDR3 has 11 amino acids. Trimming took off 7 bases at V and 4 bases at J, with 7 bases between the two ends. For the CDR3, the DNA is TGTGCCAGCACAGGGACCTATGGCTACACCTTC. Protein product: CASTGTYGYTF.

The genes are TRBV28 and TRBJ2-5; a possible D gene is TRBD1 (6 bases). The length of the CDR3 is 13 residues. The germline CDR1 and CDR2 sequences are MDHEN and SYDVKM. V was trimmed by 6 bases and J by 3 bases, leaving 11 bases between them. CDR3 in amino acids: CASSQGRKETQYF. CDR3 nucleotides: TGTGCCAGCAGCCAGGGGCGGAAAGAGACCCAGTACTTC.

V is TRBV19 and J is TRBJ1-2, with no clear D. The CDR3 spans 16 residues. V gave up 5 bases and J gave up 7 bases, with 23 bases separating them. Looked up from germline, CDR1 is LNHDA and CDR2 is SQIVND (reference sequence). CDR3 protein: CASSPMPARNLGGYTF. In DNA, the CDR3 is TGTGCCAGTAGTCCCATGCCAGCGAGAAATCTGGGTGGCTACACCTTC.

This chain links TRBV19 with TRBJ2-3; D is undetermined. The CDR3 is made up of 13 amino acids. Germline V CDR1 and CDR2: LNHDA, SQIVND (reference sequence). The V gene lost 6 bases and the J gene lost 2 bases, with 9 bases spanning the gap. The CDR3 nucleotides are TGTGCCAGTAGATACAGCCCCACAGATACGCAGTATTTT. This translates into CASRYSPTDTQYF.

V is TRBV19 and J is TRBJ1-2, with D unresolved. The CDR3 is made up of 14 amino acids. Trimming pared 7 bases from V and 2 bases from J, leaving 14 bases between. Germline V CDR1 and CDR2: LNHDA, SQIVND (reference sequence). Here the CDR3 reads CASKSGWGNYGYTF. The DNA of the CDR3 is TGTGCCAGTAAATCGGGGTGGGGAAACTATGGCTACACCTTC.

The V and J genes are TRBV24-1 and TRBJ2-1, with 7 bases lining up with TRBD2. Trimming took 4 bases from V and 6 from J; bases not matched to a gene: 17. The CDR3 loop spans 18 amino acids. From germline, CDR1 is KGHDR and CDR2 SFDVKD. This CDR3 is CATSDPPGRGRAFNEQFF. CDR3 nucleotides: TGTGCCACCAGTGACCCCCCCGGGCGGGGGAGGGCATTCAATGAGCAGTTCTTC.

J is TRBJ1-4 and V is TRBV19; D is unresolved. The CDR3 has 15 amino acids. V gave up 5 bases and J gave up 0 bases, with 10 bases separating them. Germline V lookup: CDR1 LNHDA, CDR2 SQIVND (reference sequence). CDR3 nucleotides: TGTGCCAGTAGTTACAGCCCTGCAACTAATGAAAAACTGTTTTTT. Amino acids: CASSYSPATNEKLFF.

The chain employs TRBV5-6 and TRBJ2-7; 12 bases align to TRBD2. This CDR3 spans 18 amino acids. The germline gives CDR1 SGHDT, CDR2 YYEEEE. V dropped 0 bases and J dropped 2; count of bases not matched to a gene: 9. CDR3 sequence (DNA): TGTGCCAGCAGCTTGGTTTTGGCTAGCGGGAGGGGAACCTACGAGCAGTACTTC. Encoded protein: CASSLVLASGRGTYEQYF.

V and J are TRBV4-1 and TRBJ1-2; 9 bases align to TRBD1. V was clipped by 4 bases and J by 4 bases; unmatched bases: 10. There are 16 residues in the CDR3. Germline lookup yields CDR1 MGHRA and CDR2 YSYEKL. The CDR3 spells CASSRDTPGQGYGYTF. The CDR3 nucleotides are TGCGCCAGCAGCCGCGATACCCCGGGACAGGGCTATGGCTACACCTTC.

The chain joins TRBV25-1 to TRBJ2-2; TRBD1 aligns across 9 bases. Germline V gene lookup returns CDR1 MGHDK and CDR2 SYGVNS. V was clipped by 8 bases and J by 7 bases; unmatched bases: 14. The CDR3 runs 16 residues. The CDR3, as DNA: TGTGCCAGCGGACAGACCGGGACAGGGATAATCGGGGAGCTGTTTTTT. Protein product: CASGQTGTGIIGELFF.

The chain joins TRBV6-6 to TRBJ2-2; 8 nucleotides line up with TRBD1. J gave up 8 bases and V 5 bases, and 13 bases lay outside the gene matches. CDR1 is MNHNY and CDR2 is SVGAGI in the germline V gene (reference sequence). The CDR3 loop spans 16 amino acids. The CDR3 DNA reads as TGTGCCAGCAGTATCGGACAGGGCTCCGTGAGGGGGGAGCTGTTTTTT. It yields the protein CASSIGQGSVRGELFF.

The rearrangement links TRBV14 to TRBJ2-5; 7 nucleotides align to TRBD1. J gave up 0 bases and V 4 bases, and 8 bases lay outside the gene matches. The CDR3 has 16 amino acids. Per the germline V gene, CDR1 is SGHDN and CDR2 is FVKESK. CDR3 sequence reads: CASSPRDSYYQETQYF. As DNA, the CDR3 is TGTGCCAGCAGCCCCCGGGACAGTTATTACCAAGAGACCCAGTACTTC.

The chain couples TRBV7-9 to TRBJ1-1, with unresolved D. Deletions cut 1 base from V and 5 bases from J, with 14 bases between. Per the germline V gene, CDR1 is SEHNR and CDR2 is FQNEAQ (reference sequence). The CDR3 has 15 amino acids. The DNA of the CDR3 is TGTGCCAGCAGCTTAGAATTCCTGGGCGGAACTGAAGCTTTCTTT. Its protein product is CASSLEFLGGTEAFF.

The chain is built from TRBV7-9 and TRBJ1-1; a possible D gene is TRBD1 (6 bases). Germline values: CDR1 SEHNR, CDR2 FQNEAQ (reference sequence). Trimming cost V 5 bases and J 7 bases, with 11 bases left between them. The CDR3 spans 12 residues. CDR3 amino acids: CASSPRTDEAFF. The CDR3 bases are TGTGCCAGCAGCCCCCGGACAGATGAAGCTTTCTTT.

The V call is TRBV5-4, the J call TRBJ1-2; 7 positions match TRBD1. The CDR3 is made up of 14 amino acids. Germline V gene lookup returns CDR1 SGHNT and CDR2 YYREEE (reference sequence). The trim removed 8 bases at V and 2 bases at J, leaving 9 bases unmatched. CDR3 protein: CASTDRDTNYGYTF. CDR3 DNA: TGTGCCAGTACAGACAGGGACACGAACTATGGCTACACCTTC.

This sequence joins TRBV15 and TRBJ1-4, with D uncertain. The CDR3 loop spans 15 amino acids. The germline V and J ends were trimmed by 2 bases and 0 bases, with 7 bases remaining between them. CDR1 LNHNV and CDR2 YYDKDF come from the germline V gene (reference sequence). The CDR3 region is CATSRTRSTNEKLFF. In DNA, the CDR3 is TGTGCCACCAGCAGAACGAGGTCAACTAATGAAAAACTGTTTTTT.

V is TRBV2 and J is TRBJ1-3; TRBD1 might be the D (5 bases). The germline gives CDR1 SNHLY, CDR2 FYNNEI. The CDR3 has 13 residues. Trimming removed 4 bases from V and 7 bases from J, with 11 bases in between. The CDR3 loop reads CASSVSGTNTIYF. CDR3 nucleotide sequence: TGTGCCAGCAGTGTGTCTGGGACGAACACCATATATTTT.

The chain has TRBV1 and TRBJ2-7; the table's D call TRBD1 went unverified against the DNA. TRBV1 is designated a pseudogene. CDR3 size: 14 residues. The CDR3 region is CTSSPRTGPYEQYF. For the CDR3, the DNA is TGCACCAGCAGCCCACGGACAGGGCCCTACGAGCAGTACTTC.

This rearrangement joins TRBV28 to TRBJ2-1, with 7 bases that match TRBD1. This CDR3 is 12 amino acids long. J was trimmed by 2 bases and V by 10 bases; bases with no gene match: 2. Looked up from germline, CDR1 is MDHEN and CDR2 is SYDVKM. The CDR3 coding sequence is TGTGCCATCGGGACAGCCTACAATGAGCAGTTCTTC. It specifies CAIGTAYNEQFF.